Listed below are T cell receptor beta chains from one sample, sequenced in a study of blood T cell repertoires in COVID-19. The protocol was immunoSEQ multiplex PCR, while the TCRdb copy is restricted to in-frame clones and leaves out a portion. The repertoire includes 200,000 to 300,000 clones, roughly four fifths of them detected once, and about 2% sits in the top ten. Sequenced input: peripheral blood. These receptors all come from a man younger than 40 who had recovered from COVID-19. CDR3s include the opening cysteine and the closing phenylalanine or tryptophan. The order of the fields is D gene, V gene, J gene, CDR3 DNA, CDR3 protein. A D gene is named only where the DNA matches it firmly.

TRBD1,TRBV28,TRBJ1-1,TGTGCCAGCAGTGTTGGACAGGGCTGGACTGAAGCTTTCTTT,CASSVGQGWTEAFF
-,TRBV12-3/TRBV12-4,TRBJ2-7,TGTGCCAGCCGGCGAACTACCTACGAGCAGTACTTC,CASRRTTYEQYF
-,TRBV2,TRBJ1-4,TGTGCCAGCAGCAGGGACTTTACCCTCTCTGAAAAACTGTTTTTT,CASSRDFTLSEKLFF
TRBD1,TRBV28,TRBJ2-5,TGTGCCAGCAGAGGGTCTCGGGACAGGGAGACCCAGTACTTC,CASRGSRDRETQYF
-,TRBV7-9,TRBJ1-4,TGTGCCAGCAGCTCATCAGGGTTTGGGGAAAAACTGTTTTTT,CASSSSGFGEKLFF
-,TRBV4-1,TRBJ1-2,TGCGCCAGCAGCCCTAGCCGGGATAACTATGGCTACACCTTC,CASSPSRDNYGYTF
-,TRBV5-1,TRBJ2-5,TGCGCCAGCAGCGGGGACATGGGGGAGACCCAGTACTTC,CASSGDMGETQYF
-,TRBV2,TRBJ2-1,TGTGCCAGCAGTGAATGGAGGGAGAGACTAAACAATGAGCAGTTCTTC,CASSEWRERLNNEQFF
-,TRBV15,TRBJ1-4,TGTGCCACCAGCAGAGATGTGGGGCCGACTAATGAAAAACTGTTTTTT,CATSRDVGPTNEKLFF
TRBD1,TRBV5-4,TRBJ2-4,TGTGCCAGCAGCCAAAGGGGGCTGGACATTCAGTACTTC,CASSQRGLDIQYF
-,TRBV5-1,TRBJ1-6,TGCGCCAGCAGTAGGGGCGACGGGGGTTCACCCCTCCACTTT,CASSRGDGGSPLHF
-,TRBV27,TRBJ1-6,TGTGCCAGCAGCTTAAGGACGAGGGGGTCACCCCTCCACTTT,CASSLRTRGSPLHF
TRBD1,TRBV27,TRBJ2-2,TGTGCCAGCAGTCCAAAGACAGGGCGGGAGCTGTTTTTT,CASSPKTGRELFF